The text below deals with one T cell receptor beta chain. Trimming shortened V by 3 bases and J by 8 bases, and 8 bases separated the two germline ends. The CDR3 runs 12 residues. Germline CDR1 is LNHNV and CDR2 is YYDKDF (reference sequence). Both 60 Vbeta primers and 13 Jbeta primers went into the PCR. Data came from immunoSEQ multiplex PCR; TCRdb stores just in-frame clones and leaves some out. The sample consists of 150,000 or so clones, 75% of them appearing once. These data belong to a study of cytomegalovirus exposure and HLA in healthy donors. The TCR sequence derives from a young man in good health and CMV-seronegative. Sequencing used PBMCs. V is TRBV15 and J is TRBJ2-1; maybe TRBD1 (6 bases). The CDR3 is CATSSEGDEQFF. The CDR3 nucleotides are TGTGCCACCAGCAGCGAGGGGGATGAGCAGTTCTTC.